The 8 T cell receptor beta chains below all came from one sample that was sequenced in a study of blood T cell repertoires in COVID-19. Produced via immunoSEQ multiplex PCR; TCRdb's table is partial and in-frame only. The repertoire consists of 120,000 to 150,000 clones, with 86% occurring once and the leading ten covering roughly 8.7%. The material sequenced was peripheral blood. The receptors were sampled from a woman aged 60-75 years with acute or convalescent COVID-19.

The chain recombines TRBV11-3 with TRBJ2-5; a possible D gene is TRBD2 (5 bases). Germline V gives CDR1 SGHNT, CDR2 YENEEA. This CDR3 spans 14 amino acids. Trimming left V 5 bases short and J 4 bases short, with 14 bases between. The CDR3 reads CASSPLGGGETQYF. In DNA form, the CDR3 reads TGTGCCAGCAGCCCTCTTGGTGGAGGAGAGACCCAGTACTTC.

The gene calls are TRBV24-1 and TRBJ2-1; 10 positions match TRBD1. CDR1 and CDR2 from the germline V gene are KGHDR and SFDVKD. V was clipped by 5 bases and J by 0 bases; unmatched bases: 9. The CDR3 consists of 18 residues. The CDR3 DNA reads TGTGCCACCAGTGCGGGACAGGGGTCCCCCCCCTCCTACAATGAGCAGTTCTTC. Residues: CATSAGQGSPPSYNEQFF.

V usage is TRBV6-5 and J usage is TRBJ2-7, with TRBD1 matching over 7 bases. The ends lost 5 bases at V and 6 bases at J; junction bases unmatched: 7. The CDR3 consists of 13 residues. CDR1 and CDR2 (germline): MNHEY, SVGAGI. CDR3 sequence reads: CASSTDRALEQYF. In nucleotides, the CDR3 is TGTGCCAGCAGTACCGACAGGGCCCTCGAGCAGTACTTC.

The chain recombines TRBV30 with TRBJ2-7, with TRBD1 as a possible D gene (6 bases). Germline V gene data show CDR1 as GTSNPN and CDR2 as SVGIG (reference sequence). V lost 7 bases, J lost 1 base, and 14 bases lay in between. The CDR3 is 13 residues long. In DNA form, the CDR3 reads TGTGCCTCCCGACAGGCTAATTCCTACGAGCAGTACTTC. Translating gives CASRQANSYEQYF.

The chain couples TRBV11-3 to TRBJ2-5; maybe TRBD2 (6 bases). Trimming left V 0 bases short and J 1 base short, with 21 bases between. Germline CDR1 and CDR2: SGHNT and YENEEA. The CDR3 loop spans 19 amino acids. The CDR3 region is CASSLDLSLFGGIQETQYF. DNA of the CDR3: TGTGCCAGCAGCTTAGATCTTTCCCTTTTTGGCGGGATCCAAGAGACCCAGTACTTC. Complete variable domain (other parts from reference TRBV11-3 and TRBJ2-5): EAGVVQSPRYKIIEKKQPVAFWCNPISGHNTLYWYLQNLGQGPELLIRYENEEAVDDSQLPKDRFSAERLKGVDSTLKIQPAELGDSAVYLCASSLDLSLFGGIQETQYFGPGTRLLVL.

The chain joins TRBV9 to TRBJ2-1, with 8 bases fitting TRBD2. Per germline, CDR1 SGDLS and CDR2 YYNGEE. The CDR3 covers 17 residues. V lost 3 bases to trimming and J lost 6 bases; unmatched junction nucleotides: 14. CDR3 sequence (DNA): TGTGCCAGCAGCGGCGGGGGGCGTGACACGATTACCAATGAGCAGTTCTTC. This encodes CASSGGGRDTITNEQFF. The full variable domain, its missing parts supplied by reference TRBV9 and TRBJ2-1, is DSGVTQTPKHLITATGQRVTLRCSPRSGDLSVYWYQQSLDQGLQFLIQYYNGEERAKGNILERFSAQQFPDLHSELNLSSLELGDSALYFCASSGGGRDTITNEQFFGPGTRLTVL.

CDR3 residues: CASSWRTTGTYNEQFF. The CDR3 DNA follows: TGTGCCAGCAGTTGGCGTACGACTGGGACTTACAATGAGCAGTTCTTC. The gene calls are TRBV27 and TRBJ2-1, with TRBD2 as a possible D gene (6 bases). The CDR3 sequence is 16 residues long. V was pared by 4 bases and J by 4 bases, with 17 bases between. Germline V lookup: CDR1 MNHEY, CDR2 SMNVEV (reference sequence).

This chain joins TRBV5-1 and TRBJ1-5; 9 bases fit TRBD1. CDR3 length equals 17 residues. The V gene's germline CDR1 is SGHRS and CDR2 YFSETQ. V dropped 1 base and J dropped 4; count of bases not matched to a gene: 9. CDR3 sequence (DNA): TGCGCCAGCAGCTTGCCGAAACAGGGGGCCGGTAATCAGCCCCAGCATTTT. Its translation is CASSLPKQGAGNQPQHF.